The rows below give T cell receptor beta chains drawn from one sample of a study of CD8 T cells in ankylosing spondylitis. MiXCR, applied by TCRdb to the 5' RACE reads, yields one record per CDR3 protein. The data hold a few hundred thousand distinct CDR3 sequences, with about a sixth observed a single time. The material sequenced was blood, either unsorted or a sorted T cell fraction (not recorded which). Receptors were obtained from a male donor with ankylosing spondylitis. Both conserved end residues are part of each CDR3. The D gene is left open where the match is weak. Size is stated for part of the rows, as once, few or many counts, or as a class when the clone is expanded.

CDR3nt: TGTGCCAGCACCCTAGGGGCTAGCGAGTTCCTGGAGCAGTACTTC; CDR3aa: CASTLGASEFLEQYF; d_gene: .; abundance: .; v_gene: TRBV28; j_gene: TRBJ2-7
CDR3nt: TGTGCCAGCAGCGTAGGGGGGACACGCGATGGCTACACCTTC; CDR3aa: CASSVGGTRDGYTF; d_gene: .; abundance: .; v_gene: TRBV9; j_gene: TRBJ1-2
CDR3nt: TGTGCCTGGAGTGCACAGGGATCTGAAGCTTTCTTT; CDR3aa: CAWSAQGSEAFF; d_gene: .; abundance: few; v_gene: TRBV30; j_gene: TRBJ1-1
CDR3nt: TGCAGTGCTACGGAGGGGGGCTTAAATGAGCAGTTCTTC; CDR3aa: CSATEGGLNEQFF; d_gene: .; abundance: once; v_gene: TRBV20-1; j_gene: TRBJ2-1
CDR3nt: TGTGCCAGCAGCCCCCTGACAGGGAGTGGCGAGCAGTACTTC; CDR3aa: CASSPLTGSGEQYF; d_gene: TRBD1; abundance: .; v_gene: TRBV5-5; j_gene: TRBJ2-7
CDR3nt: TGTGCCAGCAGATCAGGGTCTAATGAAAAACTGTTTTTT; CDR3aa: CASRSGSNEKLFF; d_gene: .; abundance: .; v_gene: TRBV12-3/TRBV12-4; j_gene: TRBJ1-4
CDR3nt: TGTGCCAGTAGTATCGCCATAGAGTTGAACACCGGGGAGCTGTTTTTT; CDR3aa: CASSIAIELNTGELFF; d_gene: .; abundance: .; v_gene: TRBV19; j_gene: TRBJ2-2
CDR3nt: TGTGCCAGCAGCCCCATTCCCGGGGGGGCTTTCTTT; CDR3aa: CASSPIPGGAFF; d_gene: .; abundance: .; v_gene: TRBV7-9; j_gene: TRBJ1-1
CDR3nt: TGTGCCAGCAGTATCCCGGGGCTTTTACCCCTCCACTTT; CDR3aa: CASSIPGLLPLHF; d_gene: .; abundance: few; v_gene: TRBV6-2/TRBV6-3; j_gene: TRBJ1-6
CDR3nt: TGCGCCAGCAGCCCCGGGGACTTCAACACCGGGGAGCTGTTTTTT; CDR3aa: CASSPGDFNTGELFF; d_gene: .; abundance: few; v_gene: TRBV5-1; j_gene: TRBJ2-2
CDR3nt: TGCGCCAGCAGCTTGAAACAGGGGGCGGCTAATGAAAAACTGTTTTTT; CDR3aa: CASSLKQGAANEKLFF; d_gene: TRBD1; abundance: few; v_gene: TRBV5-1; j_gene: TRBJ1-4
CDR3nt: TGTGCCAGCAGCAGGGGGCGGGAGAGTTCGGATGAGCAGTTCTTC; CDR3aa: CASSRGRESSDEQFF; d_gene: .; abundance: many; v_gene: TRBV12-3/TRBV12-4; j_gene: TRBJ2-1
CDR3nt: TGTGTCAGCAGCTCGGGACTAGCCCGATGGCAGCAGTTCTTC; CDR3aa: CVSSSGLARWQQFF; d_gene: TRBD2; abundance: few; v_gene: TRBV12-3/TRBV12-4; j_gene: TRBJ2-1
CDR3nt: TGCAGCGTTACGTCAGGGACAGGTGGGGCCAACGTCCTGACTTTC; CDR3aa: CSVTSGTGGANVLTF; d_gene: TRBD1; abundance: few; v_gene: TRBV29-1; j_gene: TRBJ2-6
CDR3nt: TGTGCCAGCAGTTTCGGACTAGCGGGAGAGGATGAGCAGTTCTTC; CDR3aa: CASSFGLAGEDEQFF; d_gene: TRBD2; abundance: few; v_gene: TRBV12-3/TRBV12-4; j_gene: TRBJ2-1
CDR3nt: TGTGCCAGCAGCCCCACTTTCGGCTCTGGGGCCAACGTCCTGACTTTC; CDR3aa: CASSPTFGSGANVLTF; d_gene: .; abundance: many; v_gene: TRBV3-1; j_gene: TRBJ2-6
CDR3nt: TGCAGTGCTAGAGTAACTAGCGGGAGGAGGGACACCGGGGAGCTGTTTTTT; CDR3aa: CSARVTSGRRDTGELFF; d_gene: TRBD2; abundance: .; v_gene: TRBV20-1; j_gene: TRBJ2-2
CDR3nt: TGTGCCGGGGAGGGTACAGGGAATTCCCACAATGAGCAGTTCTTC; CDR3aa: CAGEGTGNSHNEQFF; d_gene: .; abundance: few; v_gene: TRBV30; j_gene: TRBJ2-1
CDR3nt: TGTGCCAGCAGTACACGGACCGGGACTGATGGAAACACCATATATTTT; CDR3aa: CASSTRTGTDGNTIYF; d_gene: .; abundance: few; v_gene: TRBV12-3/TRBV12-4; j_gene: TRBJ1-3
CDR3nt: TGTGCCAGCAGTTTCCCGAAGACTAATATCCGGGACGGGAACACTGAAGCTTTCTTT; CDR3aa: CASSFPKTNIRDGNTEAFF; d_gene: .; abundance: .; v_gene: TRBV28; j_gene: TRBJ1-1
CDR3nt: TGTGCCAGCAGCTTGGGGGGGAGCAATCAGCCCCAGCATTTT; CDR3aa: CASSLGGSNQPQHF; d_gene: .; abundance: many; v_gene: TRBV27; j_gene: TRBJ1-5
CDR3nt: TGTGCCAGCAGCTCCACCTACAGGAGACAAGAGACCCAGTACTTC; CDR3aa: CASSSTYRRQETQYF; d_gene: .; abundance: .; v_gene: TRBV13; j_gene: TRBJ2-5
CDR3nt: TGTGCCAGCAGTTTAGGTGAGGGCAGATCGAACACCGGGGAGCTGTTTTTT; CDR3aa: CASSLGEGRSNTGELFF; d_gene: .; abundance: .; v_gene: TRBV12-3/TRBV12-4; j_gene: TRBJ2-2
CDR3nt: TGTGCCACCAGGATGACAGGGGAGGAGACCCAGTACTTC; CDR3aa: CATRMTGEETQYF; d_gene: TRBD1; abundance: .; v_gene: TRBV24-1; j_gene: TRBJ2-5
CDR3nt: TGTGCCAGCAGCTTAGGGTGGGCTCTAGGAGGCAACAGGATGAACACTGAAGCTTTCTTT; CDR3aa: CASSLGWALGGNRMNTEAFF; d_gene: .; abundance: few; v_gene: TRBV7-8; j_gene: TRBJ1-1
CDR3nt: TGTGCCAGCAGCCTAAGCGGAGCAACTAATGAAAAACTGTTTTTT; CDR3aa: CASSLSGATNEKLFF; d_gene: .; abundance: few; v_gene: TRBV5-6; j_gene: TRBJ1-4
CDR3nt: TGTGCCAGCAGTCGCCCGTGGGCAGGGCAAGAGACCCAGTACTTC; CDR3aa: CASSRPWAGQETQYF; d_gene: .; abundance: few; v_gene: TRBV28; j_gene: TRBJ2-5
CDR3nt: TGTGCCAGCAGTTTACAGCCCCATTGGGGGAACTACGAGCAGTACTTC; CDR3aa: CASSLQPHWGNYEQYF; d_gene: .; abundance: .; v_gene: TRBV27; j_gene: TRBJ2-7
CDR3nt: TGTGCCAGCAGCCCGGAGTCCGGCGGGGAGCTGTTTTTT; CDR3aa: CASSPESGGELFF; d_gene: .; abundance: many; v_gene: TRBV12-3/TRBV12-4; j_gene: TRBJ2-2
CDR3nt: TGTGCCAGCAGTTTCGGTAGGCCGGGAAACACTGAAGCTTTCTTT; CDR3aa: CASSFGRPGNTEAFF; d_gene: .; abundance: .; v_gene: TRBV12-3/TRBV12-4; j_gene: TRBJ1-1
CDR3nt: TGTGCCAGCAGTAAACAGGGTCACGAGCAGTACTTC; CDR3aa: CASSKQGHEQYF; d_gene: .; abundance: few; v_gene: TRBV7-9; j_gene: TRBJ2-7
CDR3nt: TGTGCCAGCAGCGGAGGGACAGGTTACAATGAGCAGTTCTTC; CDR3aa: CASSGGTGYNEQFF; d_gene: TRBD1; abundance: .; v_gene: TRBV2; j_gene: TRBJ2-1
CDR3nt: TGTGCCAGCAGCGCTACCCATGGACAAATCCTCTATGGCTACACCTTC; CDR3aa: CASSATHGQILYGYTF; d_gene: .; abundance: .; v_gene: TRBV7-9; j_gene: TRBJ1-2
CDR3nt: TGTCCCAGTAGTATATGGACAGGTCTCAGCGGTGGCTACACCTTC; CDR3aa: CPSSIWTGLSGGYTF; d_gene: TRBD1; abundance: .; v_gene: TRBV19; j_gene: TRBJ1-2
CDR3nt: TGTGCCAGCAGTTCGCGGGACTACAAATACGAGCAGTACTTC; CDR3aa: CASSSRDYKYEQYF; d_gene: TRBD2; abundance: .; v_gene: TRBV6-2/TRBV6-3; j_gene: TRBJ2-7
CDR3nt: TGTGCCAGCAGCTTAGGGTCGGGTTTGCCTGAAGCTTTCTTT; CDR3aa: CASSLGSGLPEAFF; d_gene: .; abundance: few; v_gene: TRBV7-8; j_gene: TRBJ1-1
CDR3nt: TGTGCCAGCAGCCAAGATTGGGGCTACAATGAGCAGTTCTTC; CDR3aa: CASSQDWGYNEQFF; d_gene: .; abundance: .; v_gene: TRBV3-1; j_gene: TRBJ2-1
CDR3nt: TGTGCCAGCACCTCTTGGAGGGTAAACCCCGATTACAATGAGCAGTTCTTC; CDR3aa: CASTSWRVNPDYNEQFF; d_gene: .; abundance: .; v_gene: TRBV27; j_gene: TRBJ2-1
CDR3nt: TGCGCCAGCAGCTTCGAGAACTCCCGACACTTCTACGAGCAGTACTTC; CDR3aa: CASSFENSRHFYEQYF; d_gene: .; abundance: many; v_gene: TRBV5-1; j_gene: TRBJ2-7
CDR3nt: TGTGCCAGCAGTGACTCTGGGCCCCGGGACAGGGGAAATTCACCCCTCCACTTT; CDR3aa: CASSDSGPRDRGNSPLHF; d_gene: TRBD1; abundance: few; v_gene: TRBV6-4; j_gene: TRBJ1-6
CDR3nt: TGTGCCAGCAGCTTAGTCAGGGGGGGGTACGAGCAGTACTTC; CDR3aa: CASSLVRGGYEQYF; d_gene: .; abundance: few; v_gene: TRBV7-8; j_gene: TRBJ2-7
CDR3nt: TGTGCCAGCAGTGGCTTCGGGGGCTCCTACAATGAGCAGTTCTTC; CDR3aa: CASSGFGGSYNEQFF; d_gene: .; abundance: few; v_gene: TRBV6-1; j_gene: TRBJ2-1
CDR3nt: TGTGCCAGCCTGAATACGGGGGCGACAAACTATGGCTACACCTTC; CDR3aa: CASLNTGATNYGYTF; d_gene: .; abundance: .; v_gene: TRBV3-1; j_gene: TRBJ1-2
CDR3nt: TGTGCCAGCAGTTTAATCTCTATAGGTGGTTCCTACACCTTC; CDR3aa: CASSLISIGGSYTF; d_gene: .; abundance: .; v_gene: TRBV27; j_gene: TRBJ1-2
CDR3nt: TGTGCCAGCAAGGGCCCTCTCCCCGTCGCCAAAAACATTCAGTACTTC; CDR3aa: CASKGPLPVAKNIQYF; d_gene: .; abundance: .; v_gene: TRBV12-3/TRBV12-4; j_gene: TRBJ2-4
CDR3nt: TGCGCCAGCAGCCAAGGCCCCGGTCCTGGCAGCTCCTACGAGCAGTACTTC; CDR3aa: CASSQGPGPGSSYEQYF; d_gene: .; abundance: few; v_gene: TRBV4-1; j_gene: TRBJ2-7
CDR3nt: TGCAGCGTTGAAGATATTAGGGCCGGAGGGTTCTTC; CDR3aa: CSVEDIRAGGFF; d_gene: .; abundance: few; v_gene: TRBV29-1; j_gene: TRBJ2-1
CDR3nt: TGTGCCAGCAGCTTAAAGCTCGGGGATGAAGCTTTCTTT; CDR3aa: CASSLKLGDEAFF; d_gene: .; abundance: few; v_gene: TRBV7-3; j_gene: TRBJ1-1
CDR3nt: TGTGCCAGCAGCTCCTCGGAAGAGACCCAGTACTTC; CDR3aa: CASSSSEETQYF; d_gene: .; abundance: few; v_gene: TRBV5-5; j_gene: TRBJ2-5
CDR3nt: TGCGCCAGCAGCCAAGATATCAGGTCTGGAGAGACCCAGTACTTC; CDR3aa: CASSQDIRSGETQYF; d_gene: .; abundance: few; v_gene: TRBV4-1; j_gene: TRBJ2-5
CDR3nt: TGTGCCAGCAGTGAATTGGTTACTTACCAAGAGACCCAGTACTTC; CDR3aa: CASSELVTYQETQYF; d_gene: .; abundance: .; v_gene: TRBV2; j_gene: TRBJ2-5
CDR3nt: TGTGCCAGCACCCGGGACAGGGAGCCGTCTCGCCGTGCCCTTAATTCACCCCTCCACTTT; CDR3aa: CASTRDREPSRRALNSPLHF; d_gene: TRBD1; abundance: .; v_gene: TRBV28; j_gene: TRBJ1-6
CDR3nt: TGTGCCAGCAGCCCTACAGGGGACGCGGTTCCCCTCCACTTT; CDR3aa: CASSPTGDAVPLHF; d_gene: TRBD1; abundance: many; v_gene: TRBV12-3/TRBV12-4; j_gene: TRBJ1-6
CDR3nt: TGCGCCAGCAGCGGGACGCCCCTTAGCACAGATACGCAGTATTTT; CDR3aa: CASSGTPLSTDTQYF; d_gene: .; abundance: .; v_gene: TRBV4-1; j_gene: TRBJ2-3
CDR3nt: TGTGCCAGCAGCAAAGAGGGGGGATACTCTGGGGCCAACGTCCTGACTTTC; CDR3aa: CASSKEGGYSGANVLTF; d_gene: .; abundance: .; v_gene: TRBV21-1; j_gene: TRBJ2-6